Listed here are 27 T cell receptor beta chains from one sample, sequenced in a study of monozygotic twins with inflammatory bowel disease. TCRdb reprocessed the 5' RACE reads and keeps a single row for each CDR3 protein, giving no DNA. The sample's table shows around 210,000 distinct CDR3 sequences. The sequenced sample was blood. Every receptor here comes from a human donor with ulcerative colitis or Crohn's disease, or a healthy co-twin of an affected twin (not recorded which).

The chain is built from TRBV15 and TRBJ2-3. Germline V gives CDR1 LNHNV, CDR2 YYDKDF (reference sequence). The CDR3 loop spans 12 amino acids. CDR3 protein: CATRSGRDTQYF.

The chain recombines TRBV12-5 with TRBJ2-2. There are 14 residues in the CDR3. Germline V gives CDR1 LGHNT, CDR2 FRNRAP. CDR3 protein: CASGPDLSPGELFF.

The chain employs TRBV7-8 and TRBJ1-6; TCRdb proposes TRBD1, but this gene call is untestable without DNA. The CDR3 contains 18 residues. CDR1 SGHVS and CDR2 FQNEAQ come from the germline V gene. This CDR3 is CASSSSGQGSSYNSPLHF.

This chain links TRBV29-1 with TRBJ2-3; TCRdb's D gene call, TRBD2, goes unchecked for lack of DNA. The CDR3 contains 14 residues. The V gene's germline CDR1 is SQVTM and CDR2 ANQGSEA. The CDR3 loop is CSVEPSGITDTQYF.

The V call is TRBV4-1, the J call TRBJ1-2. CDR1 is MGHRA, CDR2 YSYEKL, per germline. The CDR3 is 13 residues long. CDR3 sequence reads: CASSQPRDLGYTF.

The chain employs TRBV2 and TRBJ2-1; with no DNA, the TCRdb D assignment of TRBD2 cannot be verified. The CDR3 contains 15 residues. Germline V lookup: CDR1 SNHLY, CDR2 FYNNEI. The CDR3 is CASLTGLAGNNEQFF.

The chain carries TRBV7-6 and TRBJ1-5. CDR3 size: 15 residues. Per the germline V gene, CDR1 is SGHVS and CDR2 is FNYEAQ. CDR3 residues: CASSPDPGSNQPQHF.

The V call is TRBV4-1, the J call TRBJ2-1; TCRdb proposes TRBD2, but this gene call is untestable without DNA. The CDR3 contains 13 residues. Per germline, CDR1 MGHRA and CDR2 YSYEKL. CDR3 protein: CASYSGKNNEQFF.

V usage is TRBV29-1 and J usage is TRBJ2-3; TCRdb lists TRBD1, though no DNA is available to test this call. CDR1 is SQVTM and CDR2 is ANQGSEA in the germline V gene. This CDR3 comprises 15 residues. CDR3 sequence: CSAASGTVSGDTQYF.

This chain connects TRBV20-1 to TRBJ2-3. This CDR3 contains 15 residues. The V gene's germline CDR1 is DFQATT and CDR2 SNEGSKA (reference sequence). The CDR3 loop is CSARQHPLGTDTQYF.

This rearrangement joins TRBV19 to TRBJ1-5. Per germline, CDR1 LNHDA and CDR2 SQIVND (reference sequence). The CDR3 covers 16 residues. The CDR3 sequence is CASSMGGSYSNQPQHF.

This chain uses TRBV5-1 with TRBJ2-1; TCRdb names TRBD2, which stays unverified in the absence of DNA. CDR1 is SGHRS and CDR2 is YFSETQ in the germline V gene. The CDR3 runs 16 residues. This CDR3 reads CASSPEPRGAVDEQFF.

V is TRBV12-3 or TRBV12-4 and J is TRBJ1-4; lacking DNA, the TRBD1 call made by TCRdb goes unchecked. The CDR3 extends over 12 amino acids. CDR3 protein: CASSLRQGKLFF.

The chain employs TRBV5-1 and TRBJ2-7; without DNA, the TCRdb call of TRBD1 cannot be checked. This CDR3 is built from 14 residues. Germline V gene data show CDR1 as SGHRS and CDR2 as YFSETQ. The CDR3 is CASSQLGQYYEQYF.

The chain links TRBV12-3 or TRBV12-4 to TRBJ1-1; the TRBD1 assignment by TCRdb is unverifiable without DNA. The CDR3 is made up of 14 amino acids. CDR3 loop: CASRPGGAGTEAFF.

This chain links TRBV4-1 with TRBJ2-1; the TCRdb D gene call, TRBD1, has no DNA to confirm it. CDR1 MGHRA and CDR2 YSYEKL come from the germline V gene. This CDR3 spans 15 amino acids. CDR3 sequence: CASSLRGTSYNEQFF.

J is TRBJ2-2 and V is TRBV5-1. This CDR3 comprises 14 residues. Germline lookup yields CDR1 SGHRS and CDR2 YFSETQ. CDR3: CASRGATNTGELFF.

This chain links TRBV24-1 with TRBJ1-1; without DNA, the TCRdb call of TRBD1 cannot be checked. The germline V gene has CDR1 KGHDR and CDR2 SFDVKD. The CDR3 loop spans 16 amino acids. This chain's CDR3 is CATSEGGRGLNTEAFF.

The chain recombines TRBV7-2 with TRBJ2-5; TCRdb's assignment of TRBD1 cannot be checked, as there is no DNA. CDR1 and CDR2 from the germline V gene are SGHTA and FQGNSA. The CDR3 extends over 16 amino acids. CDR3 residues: CASSTLAGRPQETQYF.

CDR3 loop: CASRGYYGYTF. This rearrangement joins TRBV12-3 or TRBV12-4 to TRBJ1-2. This CDR3 comprises 11 residues.

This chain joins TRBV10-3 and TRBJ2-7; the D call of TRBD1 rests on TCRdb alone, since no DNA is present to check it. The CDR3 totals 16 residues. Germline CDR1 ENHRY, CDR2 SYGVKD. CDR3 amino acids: CAIRGGGQRSSYEQYF.

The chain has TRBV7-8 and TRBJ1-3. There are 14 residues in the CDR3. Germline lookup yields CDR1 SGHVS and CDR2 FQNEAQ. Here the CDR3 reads CASSLEVSGNTIYF.

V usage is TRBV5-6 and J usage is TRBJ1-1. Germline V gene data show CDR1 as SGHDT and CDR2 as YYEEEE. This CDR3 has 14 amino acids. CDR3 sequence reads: CASSWGSGGTEAFF.

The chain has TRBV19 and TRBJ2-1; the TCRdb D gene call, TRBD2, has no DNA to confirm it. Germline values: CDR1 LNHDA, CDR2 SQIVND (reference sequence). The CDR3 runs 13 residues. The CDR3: CASSIRLAGEQFF.

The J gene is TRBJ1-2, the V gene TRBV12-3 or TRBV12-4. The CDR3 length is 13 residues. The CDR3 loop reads CASSFPEGHGYTF.

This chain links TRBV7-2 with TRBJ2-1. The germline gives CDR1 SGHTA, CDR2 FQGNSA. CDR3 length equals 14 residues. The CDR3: CASSLEPDRNEQFF.

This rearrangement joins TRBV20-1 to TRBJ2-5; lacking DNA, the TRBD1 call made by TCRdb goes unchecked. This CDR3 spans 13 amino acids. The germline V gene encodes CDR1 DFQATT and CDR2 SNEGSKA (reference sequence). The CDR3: CSARDDRKETQYF.